This T cell receptor beta chain stems from a study of T-cell memory formation after mild COVID-19. Trimming took 6 bases from V and 1 from J, leaving 6 bases between them. Looked up from germline, CDR1 is SEHNR and CDR2 is FQNEAQ (reference sequence). The CDR3 is 12 amino acids. TCRdb called the 5' RACE reads again in MiXCR, with one record for every CDR3 protein. The table includes approximately 570,000 distinct CDR3 sequences, under 20% detected once. This clonotype was obtained from an adult woman who had mild COVID-19 (a few samples of this study predate the infection). Cell type and time point are not known. V and J are TRBV7-9 and TRBJ1-1; no reliable D call. Sequencing was performed on PBMCs or a T cell subset sorted from them (not recorded which). The CDR3 DNA sequence: TGTGCCAGCAGTCATGAGAACACTGAAGCTTTCTTT. Translating it yields CASSHENTEAFF. The full variable domain, completed using reference TRBV7-9 and TRBJ1-1, is DTGVSQNPRHKITKRGQNVTFRCDPISEHNRLYWYRQTLGQGPEFLTYFQNEAQLEKSRLLSDRFSAERPKGSFSTLEIQRTEQGDSAMYLCASSHENTEAFFGQGTRLTVV.